The rows below give T cell receptor beta chains drawn from one sample of a study of blood T cell repertoires in COVID-19. Sequenced by immunoSEQ multiplex PCR; TCRdb stores in-frame clones only, minus some. The data hold around 190,000 clones, with approximately 82% observed a single time. The sequenced sample was peripheral blood. All receptors derive from a human donor in a cohort sampled during active COVID-19. Both conserved end residues are part of each CDR3. The D gene is left open where the match is weak. Clone size is given for some rows only: seen once, a few or many times, or a class if the clone is expanded.

.,TRBJ2-2,TRBV6-5,.,CASTTNLGTGELFF,TGTGCCAGCACCACTAATTTGGGCACCGGGGAGCTGTTTTTT
.,TRBJ1-2,TRBV4-1,.,CASSRPGWGYTF,TGCGCCAGCAGCCGGCCAGGGTGGGGCTACACCTTC
.,TRBJ1-2,TRBV10-2,.,CASSDGVMATDGYTF,TGCGCCAGCAGTGACGGAGTTATGGCCACCGATGGCTACACCTTC
.,TRBJ2-3,TRBV7-9,.,CASSYGGGADTQYF,TGTGCCAGCAGCTATGGGGGGGGCGCAGATACGCAGTATTTT
.,TRBJ1-1,TRBV4-1,.,CASSPGLGRNTEAFF,TGCGCCAGCAGCCCTGGCTTGGGGAGGAACACTGAAGCTTTCTTT
once,TRBJ1-1,TRBV27,.,CASSWVSTANTEAFF,TGTGCCAGCAGTTGGGTCTCGACAGCAAACACTGAAGCTTTCTTT
.,TRBJ1-2,TRBV19,.,CASKEGRANYGYTF,TGTGCCAGTAAGGAGGGGAGAGCTAACTATGGCTACACCTTC
.,TRBJ1-6,TRBV28,TRBD1,CASSFYRGRSPLHF,TGTGCCAGCAGTTTCTACAGGGGGCGATCACCCCTCCACTTT
.,TRBJ2-3,TRBV25-1,TRBD1,CASSEGTGVRTDTQYF,TGTGCCAGCAGTGAAGGGACAGGGGTCCGCACAGATACGCAGTATTTT
.,TRBJ1-2,TRBV9,.,CASSVAGLGYGYTF,TGTGCCAGCAGCGTAGCGGGTCTAGGCTATGGCTACACCTTC
.,TRBJ2-7,TRBV5-5,TRBD1,CASSTGTGRYEQYF,TGTGCCAGCAGCACCGGGACAGGGAGATACGAGCAGTACTTC
.,TRBJ2-1,TRBV27,TRBD1,CASSRTGGPYNEQFF,TGTGCCAGCAGCAGAACAGGGGGTCCCTACAATGAGCAGTTCTTC
.,TRBJ1-4,TRBV23-1,.,CASSRYRVDNEKLFF,TGCGCCAGCAGTCGCTACAGGGTCGATAATGAAAAACTGTTTTTT
.,TRBJ2-1,TRBV27,TRBD1,CASSRDRASYNEQFF,TGTGCCAGCAGCAGGGACAGGGCTTCCTACAATGAGCAGTTCTTC
.,TRBJ2-2,TRBV7-9,.,CASSLGLSSGELFF,TGTGCCAGCAGCTTAGGACTTTCTAGCGGGGAGCTGTTTTTT
once,TRBJ2-1,TRBV27,TRBD2,CASSFGLAGDSYNEQFF,TGTGCCAGCAGTTTTGGACTAGCGGGGGACTCCTACAATGAGCAGTTCTTC
.,TRBJ2-1,TRBV5-1,.,CASGTGTHLNEQFF,TGCGCCAGCGGCACTGGGACTCACCTTAATGAGCAGTTCTTC
.,TRBJ2-2,TRBV20-1,TRBD2,CSASFPGRRGGELFF,TGCAGTGCTAGTTTTCCCGGGAGGAGGGGCGGGGAGCTGTTTTTT
once,TRBJ2-5,TRBV7-7,TRBD2,CASSLLSGRSETQYF,TGTGCCAGCAGCTTACTCAGCGGGAGATCTGAGACCCAGTACTTC
.,TRBJ2-5,TRBV5-1,TRBD1,CASSLGGQGSWETQYF,TGCGCCAGCAGCTTGGGGGGACAGGGGAGCTGGGAGACCCAGTACTTC